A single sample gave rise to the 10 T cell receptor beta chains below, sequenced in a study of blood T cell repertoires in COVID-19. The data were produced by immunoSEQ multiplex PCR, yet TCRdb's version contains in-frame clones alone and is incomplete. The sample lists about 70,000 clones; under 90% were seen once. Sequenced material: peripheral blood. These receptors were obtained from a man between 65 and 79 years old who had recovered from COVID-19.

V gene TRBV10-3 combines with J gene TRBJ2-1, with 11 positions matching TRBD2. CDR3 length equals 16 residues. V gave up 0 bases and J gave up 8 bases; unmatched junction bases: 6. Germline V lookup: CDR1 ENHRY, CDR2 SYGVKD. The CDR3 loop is CAISESRLAGSHEQFF. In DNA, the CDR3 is TGTGCCATCAGTGAGTCCCGACTAGCGGGATCCCATGAGCAGTTCTTC.

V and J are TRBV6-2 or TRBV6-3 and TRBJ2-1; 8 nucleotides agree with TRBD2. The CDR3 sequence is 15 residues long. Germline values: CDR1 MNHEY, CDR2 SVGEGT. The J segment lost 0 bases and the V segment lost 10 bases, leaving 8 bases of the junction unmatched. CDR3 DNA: TGTGCCACCAGCACCGGGACTAGCTCCTACAATGAGCAGTTCTTC. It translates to CATSTGTSSYNEQFF.

The CDR3: CASSFSAGGTEAFF. CDR3 in DNA: TGCGCCAGCAGCTTTTCCGCGGGGGGAACTGAAGCTTTCTTT. The genes are TRBV5-1 and TRBJ1-1; weak D call: TRBD1 (5 bases). Trimming stripped 2 bases from V and 5 bases from J, with 13 bases between. This CDR3 contains 14 residues. Germline values: CDR1 SGHRS, CDR2 YFSETQ.

For the CDR3, the DNA is TGTGCCAGCAGCGCCGAGACAGGGGCCAACATTCAGTACTTC. The encoded protein is CASSAETGANIQYF. The chain employs TRBV6-5 and TRBJ2-4; 8 positions agree with TRBD1. J was trimmed by 7 bases and V by 6 bases; bases with no gene match: 8. This CDR3 is 14 amino acids long. Germline V gives CDR1 MNHEY, CDR2 SVGAGI.

The CDR3 bases are TGTGCCAGCAGAAGACAGGGGTCGGGCACTGAAGCTTTCTTT. It encodes CASRRQGSGTEAFF. The chain links TRBV6-5 to TRBJ1-1; 8 nucleotides agree with TRBD1. V trimming: 6 bases; J trimming: 4 bases; junction bases outside the gene matches: 7. CDR1 MNHEY and CDR2 SVGAGI come from the germline V gene. This CDR3 has 14 amino acids.

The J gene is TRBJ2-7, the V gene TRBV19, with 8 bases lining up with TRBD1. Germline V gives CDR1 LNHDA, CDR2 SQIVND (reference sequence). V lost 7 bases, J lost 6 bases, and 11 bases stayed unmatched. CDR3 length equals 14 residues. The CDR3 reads CASTSGDRSSEQYF. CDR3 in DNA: TGTGCCAGTACCTCGGGGGACAGGTCTTCCGAGCAGTACTTC.

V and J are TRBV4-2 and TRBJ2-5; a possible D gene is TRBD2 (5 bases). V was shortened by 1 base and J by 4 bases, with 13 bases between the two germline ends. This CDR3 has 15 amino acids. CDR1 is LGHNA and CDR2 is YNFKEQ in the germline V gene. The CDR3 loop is CASSQGTAEGETQYF. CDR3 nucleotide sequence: TGTGCCAGCAGCCAAGGGACTGCCGAGGGAGAGACCCAGTACTTC.

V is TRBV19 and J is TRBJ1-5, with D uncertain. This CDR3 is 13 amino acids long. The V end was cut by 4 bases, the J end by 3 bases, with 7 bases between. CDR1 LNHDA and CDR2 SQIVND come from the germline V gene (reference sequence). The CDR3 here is CASSSQVNQPQHF. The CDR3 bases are TGTGCCAGTAGTAGTCAGGTCAATCAGCCCCAGCATTTT.

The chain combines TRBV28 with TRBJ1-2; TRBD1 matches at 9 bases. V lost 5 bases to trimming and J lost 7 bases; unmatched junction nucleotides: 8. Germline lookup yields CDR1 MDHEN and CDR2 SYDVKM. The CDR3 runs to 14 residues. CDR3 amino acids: CASSSNGQGFGYTF. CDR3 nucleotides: TGTGCCAGCAGTAGCAACGGACAGGGGTTTGGCTACACCTTC.

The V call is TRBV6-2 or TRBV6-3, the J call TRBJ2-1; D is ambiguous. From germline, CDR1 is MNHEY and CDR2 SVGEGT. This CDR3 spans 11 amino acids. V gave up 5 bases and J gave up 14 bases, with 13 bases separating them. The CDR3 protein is CASSPPGIEFF. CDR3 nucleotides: TGTGCCAGCAGTCCCCCAGGTATAGAGTTCTTC.